What follows describes a single T cell receptor beta chain. In this sample, this clonotype turned up many times. There is no known antigen for this receptor. The record has no base qualities; no much larger clone is one base away. Total RNA was isolated from unfractionated whole blood collected in Tempus Blood RNA tubes. As TCR sequencing controls, a handful of healthy volunteers were used, with blood taken at day 0, 2 weeks and 6 weeks. Libraries were constructed by 5' RACE. The reads were generated on an Illumina MiSeq. Library preparation attached unique molecular identifiers to individual cDNA molecules for quantitative, reproducible TCR counting. As for the original processing: Samples had a median of about 96,000 TCRs, with a range from roughly 20,000 to 690,600. The Decombinator software suite was used to annotate V, J and CDR3 in the TCR reads. For the PS versus PT1 abundance plots, all samples were subsampled to the same number of TCRs (28,000). TCRs were defined as expanded if absent before sensitization and observed at least eight times at the 2-week time point. In-frame beta chains were kept once TCRdb had trimmed the public reads at Q25 with fastp and called clones with MiXCR. When rows share a CDR3 protein, they turn into one entry using the most common DNA and genes. The V and J calls were not made by the authors but by TCRdb's processing. The sample table lists approximately 140,000 distinct CDR3 sequences, around 4% of them with a count of one. Over 1.1% of the sample comes from the top ten.

CDR1 is given as SGHVS and CDR2 as FQNEAQ, both from the germline V gene. The germline ends are 6 bases apart after V is trimmed by 3 bases and J by 1 base. Including the terminal cysteine and phenylalanine, the CDR3 comprises 13 residues. Of all the DNA, just the CDR3 is kept, 39 bases in frame from base 1. This sample stems from a study of human T cells and chemical hapten exposure (dated by TCRdb to the early 2020s). Some background on the complete study: Libraries were pooled for sequencing, and per-sample TCR yields varied mainly because of small differences in library volumes within the pool. This study followed changes in the peripheral blood TCR repertoire in vivo during primary and secondary sensitization of alopecia patients to the hapten diphenylcyclopropenone (DPC). Each blood RNA sample was used to sequence both TCR alpha and TCR beta chains.

Results the study describes overall, beyond this receptor: The number of TCRs above 1 in 1000 frequency did not change with DPC sensitization; there was no evidence of global repertoire structure alterations. After repeated subsampling, changes were observed in the strength of the expansion versus patch-test correlation and in the threshold at which the correlation became significant.

This TCR was sampled from a female donor in good health. Recombination connected TRBV7-8 to TRBJ1-1; a confident D gene designation cannot be given. CDR3 protein: CASSFQRNTEAFF. The sequenced DNA is TGTGCCAGCAGCTTTCAGCGGAACACTGAAGCTTTCTTT.